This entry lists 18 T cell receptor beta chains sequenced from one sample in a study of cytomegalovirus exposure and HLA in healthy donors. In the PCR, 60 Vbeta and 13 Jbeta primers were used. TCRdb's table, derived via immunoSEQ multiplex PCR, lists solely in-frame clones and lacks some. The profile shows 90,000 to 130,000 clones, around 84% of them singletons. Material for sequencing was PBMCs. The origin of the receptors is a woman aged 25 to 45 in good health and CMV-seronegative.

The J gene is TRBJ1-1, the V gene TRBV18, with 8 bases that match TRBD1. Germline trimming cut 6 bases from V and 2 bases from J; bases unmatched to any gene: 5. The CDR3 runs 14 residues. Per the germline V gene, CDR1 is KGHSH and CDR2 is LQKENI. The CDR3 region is CASSQDRVNTEAFF. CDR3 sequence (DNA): TGTGCCAGCTCGCAGGACAGGGTTAACACTGAAGCTTTCTTT.

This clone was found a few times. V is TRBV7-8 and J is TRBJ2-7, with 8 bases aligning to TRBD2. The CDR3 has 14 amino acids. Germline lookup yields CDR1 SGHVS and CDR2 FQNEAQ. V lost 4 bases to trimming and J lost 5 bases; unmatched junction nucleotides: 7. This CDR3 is CASSSTRGGDEQYF. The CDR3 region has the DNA TGTGCCAGCAGCTCGACACGGGGGGGGGACGAGCAGTACTTC.

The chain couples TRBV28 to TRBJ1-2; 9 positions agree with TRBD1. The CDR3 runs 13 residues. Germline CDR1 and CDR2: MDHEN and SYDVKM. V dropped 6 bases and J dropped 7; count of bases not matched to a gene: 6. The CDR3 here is CASSRDRAGGYTF. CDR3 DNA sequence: TGTGCCAGCAGCCGGGACAGGGCAGGTGGCTACACCTTC.

The CDR3 DNA is TGTGCCAGCAGTGAAGACAGGGGGTGGCATCAGCCCCAGCATTTT. It codes for CASSEDRGWHQPQHF. This rearrangement joins TRBV2 to TRBJ1-5; 8 nucleotides align to TRBD1. The germline V gene encodes CDR1 SNHLY and CDR2 FYNNEI. CDR3 size: 15 residues. J was trimmed by 5 bases and V by 1 base; bases with no gene match: 4.

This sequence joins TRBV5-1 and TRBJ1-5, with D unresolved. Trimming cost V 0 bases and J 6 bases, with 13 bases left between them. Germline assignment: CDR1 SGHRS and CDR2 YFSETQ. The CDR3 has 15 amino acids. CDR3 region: CASSLEGFEGQPQHF. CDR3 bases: TGCGCCAGCAGCTTGGAAGGGTTCGAGGGTCAGCCCCAGCATTTT.

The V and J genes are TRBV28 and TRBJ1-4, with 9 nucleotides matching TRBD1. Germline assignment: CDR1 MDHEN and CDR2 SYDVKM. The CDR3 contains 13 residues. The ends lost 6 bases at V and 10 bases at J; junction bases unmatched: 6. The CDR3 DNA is TGTGCCAGCAGCTGGACAGGGGAGGGAAAACTGTTTTTT. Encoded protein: CASSWTGEGKLFF.

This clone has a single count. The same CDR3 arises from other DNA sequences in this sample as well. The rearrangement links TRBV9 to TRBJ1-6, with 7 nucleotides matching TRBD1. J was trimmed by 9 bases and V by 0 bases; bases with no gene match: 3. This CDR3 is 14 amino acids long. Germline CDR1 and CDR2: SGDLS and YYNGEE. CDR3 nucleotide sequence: TGTGCCAGCAGCGTAGCAGGGGGTGGTTCACCCCTCCACTTT. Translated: CASSVAGGGSPLHF.

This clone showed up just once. This chain's CDR3 is CASSPRGVAMNTEAFF. CDR3 bases: TGTGCCAGCAGCCCCAGGGGGGTGGCAATGAACACTGAAGCTTTCTTT. The rearrangement uses TRBV25-1 and TRBJ1-1; 7 bases agree with TRBD1. This CDR3 spans 16 amino acids. V trimming: 6 bases; J trimming: 0 bases; junction bases outside the gene matches: 10. CDR1 is MGHDK, CDR2 SYGVNS, per germline.

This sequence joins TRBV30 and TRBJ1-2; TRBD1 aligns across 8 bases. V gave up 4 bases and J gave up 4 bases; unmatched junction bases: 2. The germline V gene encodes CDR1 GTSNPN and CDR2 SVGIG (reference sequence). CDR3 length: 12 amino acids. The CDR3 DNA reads TGTGCCTGGACAGGGGGCGGCTATGGCTACACCTTC. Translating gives CAWTGGGYGYTF.

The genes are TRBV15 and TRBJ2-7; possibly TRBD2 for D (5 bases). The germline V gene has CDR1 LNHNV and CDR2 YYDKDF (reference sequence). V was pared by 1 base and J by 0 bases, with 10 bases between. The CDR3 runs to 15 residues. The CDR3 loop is CATSRVAFGSYEQYF. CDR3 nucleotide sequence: TGTGCCACCAGCAGAGTAGCGTTCGGCTCCTACGAGCAGTACTTC.

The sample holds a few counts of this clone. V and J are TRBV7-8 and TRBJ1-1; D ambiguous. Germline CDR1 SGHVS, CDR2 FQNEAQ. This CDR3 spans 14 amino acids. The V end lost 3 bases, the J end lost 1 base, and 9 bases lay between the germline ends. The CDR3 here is CASSFTRENTEAFF. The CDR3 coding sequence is TGTGCCAGCAGCTTCACGAGAGAGAACACTGAAGCTTTCTTT.

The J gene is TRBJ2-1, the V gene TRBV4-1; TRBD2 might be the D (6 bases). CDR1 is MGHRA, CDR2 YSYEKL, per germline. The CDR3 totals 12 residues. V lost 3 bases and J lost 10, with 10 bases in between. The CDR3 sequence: CASSHDRGEQFF. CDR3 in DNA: TGCGCCAGCAGCCATGACCGGGGGGAGCAGTTCTTC.

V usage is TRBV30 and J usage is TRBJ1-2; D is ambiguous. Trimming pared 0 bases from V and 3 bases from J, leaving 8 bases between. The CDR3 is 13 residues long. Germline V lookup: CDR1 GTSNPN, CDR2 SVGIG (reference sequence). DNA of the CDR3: TGTGCCTGGAGTGTTGGAACAGACTATGGCTACACCTTC. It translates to CAWSVGTDYGYTF.

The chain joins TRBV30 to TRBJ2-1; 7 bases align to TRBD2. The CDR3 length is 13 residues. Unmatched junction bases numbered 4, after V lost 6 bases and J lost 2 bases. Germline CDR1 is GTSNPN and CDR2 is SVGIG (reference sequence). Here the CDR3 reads CACSGQPYNEQFF. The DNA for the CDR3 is TGTGCCTGTAGCGGGCAACCCTACAATGAGCAGTTCTTC.

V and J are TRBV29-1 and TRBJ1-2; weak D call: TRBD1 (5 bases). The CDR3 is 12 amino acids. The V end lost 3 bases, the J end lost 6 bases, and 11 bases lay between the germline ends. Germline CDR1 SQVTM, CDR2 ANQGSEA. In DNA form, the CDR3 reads TGCAGCGTTGAGAAGGGGAAAGATGGCTACACCTTC. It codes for CSVEKGKDGYTF.

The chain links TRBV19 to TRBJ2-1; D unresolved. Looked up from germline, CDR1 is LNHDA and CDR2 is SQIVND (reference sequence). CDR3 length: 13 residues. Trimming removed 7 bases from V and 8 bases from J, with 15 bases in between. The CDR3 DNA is TGTGCCAGTATGCGGATTGGTATAGATGAGCAGTTCTTC. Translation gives CASMRIGIDEQFF.

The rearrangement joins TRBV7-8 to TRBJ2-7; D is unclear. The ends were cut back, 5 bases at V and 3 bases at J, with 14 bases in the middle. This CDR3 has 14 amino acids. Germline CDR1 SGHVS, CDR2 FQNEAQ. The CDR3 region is CASSPGSLNYEQYF. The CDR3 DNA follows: TGTGCCAGCAGCCCGGGTTCTCTGAACTACGAGCAGTACTTC. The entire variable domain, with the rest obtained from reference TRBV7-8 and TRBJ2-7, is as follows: GAGVSQSPRYKVAKRGQDVALRCDPISGHVSLFWYQQALGQGPEFLTYFQNEAQLDKSGLPSDRFFAERPEGSVSTLKIQRTQQEDSAVYLCASSPGSLNYEQYFGPGTRLTVT.

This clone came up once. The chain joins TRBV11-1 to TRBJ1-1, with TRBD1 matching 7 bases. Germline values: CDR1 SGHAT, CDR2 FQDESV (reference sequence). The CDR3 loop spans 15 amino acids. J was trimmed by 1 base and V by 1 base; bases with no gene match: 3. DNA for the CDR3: TGTGCCAGCAGCTTAGAGGGACAGCCGAACACTGAAGCTTTCTTT. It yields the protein CASSLEGQPNTEAFF.